The T cell receptor beta chain under discussion was sequenced for a study of T cell responses to AZD1222 COVID-19 vaccine. Study-wide results and caveats: Variant regions that are unmutated are reportedly the target of nearly half of spike-specific TCRs.

CDR1 is SGHTA, CDR2 FQGNSA, per germline. Between the trimmed V and J ends, which lost 6 bases and 7 bases, there was a span of 18 bases. The CDR3 totals 15 residues. Profiled with immunoSEQ multiplex PCR; TCRdb holds only in-frame clones, not every one. Of 150,000 to 200,000 clones listed, roughly nine tenths are singletons. On this clone itself: What it binds is unknown.

The sequences come from peripheral blood, collected on day 0 of AZD1222 vaccination. This sequence originates from an adult in good health. This chain uses TRBV7-2 with TRBJ1-4; no reliable D call. This CDR3 reads CASSIVGGRGEKLFF. The CDR3 DNA sequence: TGTGCCAGCAGTATCGTAGGCGGGCGCGGTGAAAAACTGTTTTTT.